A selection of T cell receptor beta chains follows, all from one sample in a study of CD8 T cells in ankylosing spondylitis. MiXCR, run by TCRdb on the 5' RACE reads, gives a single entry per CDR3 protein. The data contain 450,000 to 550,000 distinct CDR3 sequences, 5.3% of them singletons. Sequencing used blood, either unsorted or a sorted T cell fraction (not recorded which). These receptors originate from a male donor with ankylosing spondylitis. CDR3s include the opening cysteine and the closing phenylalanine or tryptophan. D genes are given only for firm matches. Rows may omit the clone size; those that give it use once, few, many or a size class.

CDR3 DNA: TGCGCCAGCAGCCGGGGGACTAGCGGGATCGAGCAGTACTTC; CDR3 protein: CASSRGTSGIEQYF; J gene: TRBJ2-7; V gene: TRBV4-1; D gene: TRBD2; clone size: many
CDR3 DNA: TGCGCCAGCAGTTTAGTGGGACAGGCTTCCTACGAGCAGTACTTC; CDR3 protein: CASSLVGQASYEQYF; J gene: TRBJ2-7; V gene: TRBV4-1; D gene: TRBD1; clone size: many
CDR3 DNA: TGCGCCAGCAGCCAACGGCCCGCCAAGAACACTGAAGCTTTCTTT; CDR3 protein: CASSQRPAKNTEAFF; J gene: TRBJ1-1; V gene: TRBV4-1; D gene: NA; clone size: many
CDR3 DNA: TGTGCCAGCAATAGCGGGGGCCGCTCCTACGAGCAGTACTTC; CDR3 protein: CASNSGGRSYEQYF; J gene: TRBJ2-7; V gene: TRBV13; D gene: TRBD2; clone size: many
CDR3 DNA: TGTGCCCGCAGTTTAGGAATGATGGGAGGAGGTACACCCACCGGGGAGCTGTTTTTT; CDR3 protein: CARSLGMMGGGTPTGELFF; J gene: TRBJ2-2; V gene: TRBV2; D gene: NA; clone size: NA
CDR3 DNA: TGCGCCAGCAGCTTGGTTGGGGGGTTCGGGACTGAAGCTTTCTTT; CDR3 protein: CASSLVGGFGTEAFF; J gene: TRBJ1-1; V gene: TRBV5-1; D gene: NA; clone size: many
CDR3 DNA: TGTGCCAGCAGCTTGACGTGGGGGTTGTGGCAGCCCCAGCATTTT; CDR3 protein: CASSLTWGLWQPQHF; J gene: TRBJ1-5; V gene: TRBV7-2; D gene: NA; clone size: many
CDR3 DNA: TGCAGTGAGGGGAACGGGGGCCAGGGAGAGACCCAGTACTTC; CDR3 protein: CSEGNGGQGETQYF; J gene: TRBJ2-5; V gene: TRBV20-1; D gene: NA; clone size: few
CDR3 DNA: TGCGCCAGCAGCCCATCGACCGACCCAGATACGCAGTATTTT; CDR3 protein: CASSPSTDPDTQYF; J gene: TRBJ2-3; V gene: TRBV4-3; D gene: NA; clone size: many
CDR3 DNA: TGTGCCACCAGTGATTTAGAACTATCAGATACGCAGTATTTT; CDR3 protein: CATSDLELSDTQYF; J gene: TRBJ2-3; V gene: TRBV24-1; D gene: NA; clone size: NA
CDR3 DNA: TGTGCCAGCAGTGAATATAAGGGCCCGCGCTCCTACAATGAGCAGTTCTTC; CDR3 protein: CASSEYKGPRSYNEQFF; J gene: TRBJ2-1; V gene: TRBV25-1; D gene: NA; clone size: few
CDR3 DNA: TGCGCCAGCAGCCCGGGACTAGCGGGGGGGATGGGGGAGCAGTACTTC; CDR3 protein: CASSPGLAGGMGEQYF; J gene: TRBJ2-7; V gene: TRBV4-1; D gene: TRBD2; clone size: few
CDR3 DNA: TGTGCCAGCAGCTTATCCGGGACAGGGGATTCTTACGAGCAGTACTTC; CDR3 protein: CASSLSGTGDSYEQYF; J gene: TRBJ2-7; V gene: TRBV28; D gene: TRBD1; clone size: many
CDR3 DNA: TGTGCCAGCAGCCACGTTTTCGCCACAGATACGCAGTATTTT; CDR3 protein: CASSHVFATDTQYF; J gene: TRBJ2-3; V gene: TRBV3-1; D gene: NA; clone size: NA
CDR3 DNA: TGTGCCAGCAGTCCGCCGAGGGGGCTGGGGAGCACTGAAGCTTTCTTT; CDR3 protein: CASSPPRGLGSTEAFF; J gene: TRBJ1-1; V gene: TRBV12-3/TRBV12-4; D gene: TRBD1; clone size: many
CDR3 DNA: TGTGCCAGCAGTTCTTCCTATCTCAGCCGGGACAGGTATCACTATGGCTACACCTTC; CDR3 protein: CASSSSYLSRDRYHYGYTF; J gene: TRBJ1-2; V gene: TRBV12-3/TRBV12-4; D gene: TRBD1; clone size: NA
CDR3 DNA: TGTGCCAGCAGTTACTTGAGTGACAGGGGGCATTCACCCCTCCACTTT; CDR3 protein: CASSYLSDRGHSPLHF; J gene: TRBJ1-6; V gene: TRBV6-5; D gene: TRBD1; clone size: many
CDR3 DNA: TGCAGTGCCGGCCCTCAGTCGGGGGTGGCTGAAGCTTTCTTT; CDR3 protein: CSAGPQSGVAEAFF; J gene: TRBJ1-1; V gene: TRBV20-1; D gene: NA; clone size: many
CDR3 DNA: TGCAGCGCAAATGGCGGGCCTACCTACAATGAGCAGTTCTTC; CDR3 protein: CSANGGPTYNEQFF; J gene: TRBJ2-1; V gene: TRBV29-1; D gene: NA; clone size: many
CDR3 DNA: TGTGCCAGCAGCTATGGGAGAGATGGAAACACCATATATTTT; CDR3 protein: CASSYGRDGNTIYF; J gene: TRBJ1-3; V gene: TRBV5-6; D gene: NA; clone size: many
CDR3 DNA: TGCAGTAAGACGGCAGGGGCTACCTACAATGAGCAGTTCTTC; CDR3 protein: CSKTAGATYNEQFF; J gene: TRBJ2-1; V gene: TRBV20-1; D gene: NA; clone size: many
CDR3 DNA: TGTGCCAGCAGCCGACGGACAGATTCACCCCTCCACTTT; CDR3 protein: CASSRRTDSPLHF; J gene: TRBJ1-6; V gene: TRBV7-2; D gene: NA; clone size: many
CDR3 DNA: TGTGCCAGCAGTTTTTGGGGCAGGGAAGGAGAAAAACTGTTTTTT; CDR3 protein: CASSFWGREGEKLFF; J gene: TRBJ1-4; V gene: TRBV12-3/TRBV12-4; D gene: NA; clone size: many
CDR3 DNA: TGTGCCAGCAGCTCTATCGGTAGGGGTCTTAGGGATGAGCAGTTCTTC; CDR3 protein: CASSSIGRGLRDEQFF; J gene: TRBJ2-1; V gene: TRBV7-8; D gene: NA; clone size: many
CDR3 DNA: TGCGCCAGCAATCGGGGGACAATCCAAGAGACCCAGTACTTC; CDR3 protein: CASNRGTIQETQYF; J gene: TRBJ2-5; V gene: TRBV5-1; D gene: NA; clone size: many
CDR3 DNA: TGTGCCAGTAGTAGTAGGACGGAGACGCATGGCTACACCTTC; CDR3 protein: CASSSRTETHGYTF; J gene: TRBJ1-2; V gene: TRBV19; D gene: NA; clone size: few
CDR3 DNA: TGTGCCAGCAGCTTATTTTTACAGCCCCAGCATTTT; CDR3 protein: CASSLFLQPQHF; J gene: TRBJ1-5; V gene: TRBV7-2; D gene: NA; clone size: few
CDR3 DNA: TGTGCCAGCAGCTCTCCCCGGGACAGGGGTAACCAAGAGACCCAGTACTTC; CDR3 protein: CASSSPRDRGNQETQYF; J gene: TRBJ2-5; V gene: TRBV7-2; D gene: TRBD1; clone size: many
CDR3 DNA: TGTGCCAGCAGCTTAGGGCAGGGGAGGGCTTACAATGAGCAGTTCTTC; CDR3 protein: CASSLGQGRAYNEQFF; J gene: TRBJ2-1; V gene: TRBV7-9; D gene: NA; clone size: many
CDR3 DNA: TGCGCCAGCAGCCAGGGACAGGGATTAAATGAGCAGTTCTTC; CDR3 protein: CASSQGQGLNEQFF; J gene: TRBJ2-1; V gene: TRBV5-1; D gene: TRBD1; clone size: many
CDR3 DNA: TGCGCCAGCAGCTTGACGTCGAACACTGAAGCTTTCTTT; CDR3 protein: CASSLTSNTEAFF; J gene: TRBJ1-1; V gene: TRBV5-1; D gene: NA; clone size: many
CDR3 DNA: TGCGCCAGCAGCTTAGGCGGGAGACTCAATGAGCAGTTCTTC; CDR3 protein: CASSLGGRLNEQFF; J gene: TRBJ2-1; V gene: TRBV5-1; D gene: TRBD2; clone size: many
CDR3 DNA: TGTGCCAGCAGTTCACCCCGGGGGATTCGGGAGACCCAGTACTTC; CDR3 protein: CASSSPRGIRETQYF; J gene: TRBJ2-5; V gene: TRBV12-3/TRBV12-4; D gene: NA; clone size: many
CDR3 DNA: TGTGCCAGCCGAGCCGGGAGATGGTATGAGCAGTTCTTC; CDR3 protein: CASRAGRWYEQFF; J gene: TRBJ2-1; V gene: TRBV6-2/TRBV6-3; D gene: NA; clone size: many
CDR3 DNA: TGTGCCAGCAGTTCCGGGACTAGCATCTACGAGCAGTACTTC; CDR3 protein: CASSSGTSIYEQYF; J gene: TRBJ2-7; V gene: TRBV6-2/TRBV6-3; D gene: TRBD2; clone size: NA
CDR3 DNA: TGTGCCAGCAGCCCGGACTCTTACACCGGGGAGCTGTTTTTT; CDR3 protein: CASSPDSYTGELFF; J gene: TRBJ2-2; V gene: TRBV12-3/TRBV12-4; D gene: NA; clone size: many
CDR3 DNA: TGTGCCAGCAGCCAAGGAATAGGGGCCGACACTGAAGCTTTCTTT; CDR3 protein: CASSQGIGADTEAFF; J gene: TRBJ1-1; V gene: TRBV4-2; D gene: NA; clone size: many
CDR3 DNA: TGCGCCAGCAGCTCCCTAGCGGGAGGACCCTACGAGCAGTACTTC; CDR3 protein: CASSSLAGGPYEQYF; J gene: TRBJ2-7; V gene: TRBV7-2; D gene: TRBD2; clone size: many
CDR3 DNA: TGCAGTGCTGAGGACAGGGGGCACTCTGCGACCCAGTACTTC; CDR3 protein: CSAEDRGHSATQYF; J gene: TRBJ2-5; V gene: TRBV20-1; D gene: TRBD1; clone size: many
CDR3 DNA: TGCTGTGCTAGAGATATCCTAGCGGGGGGCCGGCTCTACGAGCAGTACTTC; CDR3 protein: CCARDILAGGRLYEQYF; J gene: TRBJ2-7; V gene: TRBV20-1; D gene: TRBD2; clone size: NA
CDR3 DNA: TGTGCCAGCAGCCCTACCATGGGCTCCTACAATGAGCAGTTCTTC; CDR3 protein: CASSPTMGSYNEQFF; J gene: TRBJ2-1; V gene: TRBV7-6; D gene: NA; clone size: NA
CDR3 DNA: TGTGCCAGCAGCCAAGAAATCCGAACAGGTTTCTCCTACGAGCAGTACTTC; CDR3 protein: CASSQEIRTGFSYEQYF; J gene: TRBJ2-7; V gene: TRBV4-2; D gene: NA; clone size: many
CDR3 DNA: TGTGCCACCAGTCGGGGGGGTGATCAGCCCCAGCATTTT; CDR3 protein: CATSRGGDQPQHF; J gene: TRBJ1-5; V gene: TRBV24-1; D gene: NA; clone size: many
CDR3 DNA: TGCAGCGTGGAAAGGGGGTTCGTTGGCTATGGCTACACCTTC; CDR3 protein: CSVERGFVGYGYTF; J gene: TRBJ1-2; V gene: TRBV29-1; D gene: NA; clone size: many
CDR3 DNA: TGTGCCAGCAGCTTAGTGCAGGCCCTCTATGGCTACACCTTC; CDR3 protein: CASSLVQALYGYTF; J gene: TRBJ1-2; V gene: TRBV7-2; D gene: NA; clone size: NA
CDR3 DNA: TGTGCCATCAGTGAGTCGGGGGGGCCCTCGCGCGAGCAGTACTTC; CDR3 protein: CAISESGGPSREQYF; J gene: TRBJ2-7; V gene: TRBV10-3; D gene: NA; clone size: many